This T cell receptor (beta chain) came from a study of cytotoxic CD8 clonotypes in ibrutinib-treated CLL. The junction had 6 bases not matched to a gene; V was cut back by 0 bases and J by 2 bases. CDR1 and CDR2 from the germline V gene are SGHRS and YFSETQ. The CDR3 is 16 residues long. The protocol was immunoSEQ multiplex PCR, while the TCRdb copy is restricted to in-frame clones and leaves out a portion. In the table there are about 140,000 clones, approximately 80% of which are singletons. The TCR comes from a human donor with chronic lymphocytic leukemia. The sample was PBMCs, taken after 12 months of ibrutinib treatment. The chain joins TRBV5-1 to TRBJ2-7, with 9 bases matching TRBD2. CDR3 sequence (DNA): TGCGCCAGCAGCTTGGGAGCGGGAGGACCCCCCTACGAGCAGTACTTC. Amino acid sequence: CASSLGAGGPPYEQYF.